The 28 T cell receptor beta chains in this list originate from one sample, sequenced in a study of T cells in Graves' hyperthyroidism and ophthalmopathy. TCR beta CDR3 regions were amplified from RNA transcripts. A first-round RT-PCR of the TCR CDR3 used the HTBI primer set. TCRdb re-derived calls from the multiplex PCR reads in MiXCR, one entry per CDR3 protein. The table shows 600,000 to 700,000 distinct CDR3 sequences, with less than 45% occurring only once. The source material was peripheral blood or thyroid tissue (not recorded which). These receptors originate from an adult man with Graves' disease, either hyperthyroidism or ophthalmopathy (not recorded which).

In this sample, this clonotype turned up many times. The V and J genes are TRBV10-3 and TRBJ1-2; 8 bases are shared with TRBD1. CDR3 length equals 15 residues. Germline CDR1 reads ENHRY; CDR2 reads SYGVKD. V was clipped by 3 bases and J by 3 bases; unmatched bases: 6. DNA for the CDR3: TGTGCCATCAGTGATGGGCCGACAGGGGACTATGGCTACACCTTC. Translating gives CAISDGPTGDYGYTF.

The chain uses TRBV7-6 and TRBJ1-2; maybe TRBD1 (5 bases). In germline, CDR1 is SGHVS, CDR2 FNYEAQ. CDR3 size: 16 residues. V was cut by 4 bases and J by 6 bases, with 21 bases left in between. The CDR3 DNA reads TGTGCCAGCAGCTCGGACCTAGCGGGCCAACAGGATGGCTACACCTTC. This codes for CASSSDLAGQQDGYTF.

A word on this clonotype: An end of the junction does not agree with germline; a read error may underlie this. The chain combines TRBV7-4 with TRBJ1-6; TRBD1 matches 8 bases. Germline V CDR1 and CDR2: SGHVT, SQSDAQ. The CDR3 length is 14 residues. The CDR3 DNA is TGTGCCAGCAGCCCGGCCAGGGGGCTTTCACCCCTCCATTTT. Translation gives CASSPARGLSPLHF.

The rearrangement uses TRBV24-1 and TRBJ1-4; the D is unclear. Deletions cut 10 bases from V and 4 bases from J, with 3 bases between. CDR1 is KGHDR and CDR2 is SFDVKD in the germline V gene. This CDR3 region has 10 residues. In nucleotides, the CDR3 is TGTGCCACTCTTAATGAAAAACTGTTTTTT. Translating it yields CATLNEKLFF.

The chain has TRBV12-3 or TRBV12-4 and TRBJ1-2; TRBD1 is a possible D gene (5 bases). Trimming took 5 bases from V and 8 from J, leaving 15 bases between them. CDR3 size: 13 residues. The CDR3, as DNA: TGTGCCAGCAGTGGAGGGGTTGGGTCCGGCTACACCTTC. Its protein product is CASSGGVGSGYTF.

A single count supports this clonotype. The rearrangement uses TRBV9 and TRBJ1-4; D remains ambiguous. Germline V lookup: CDR1 SGDLS, CDR2 YYNGEE. V lost 2 bases and J 4 bases, leaving 12 bases between the germline ends. This CDR3 region has 15 residues. The CDR3, as DNA: TGTGCCAGCAGCGTTCCTGGGCCGCTTAATGAAAAACTGTTTTTT. Its translation is CASSVPGPLNEKLFF.

A word on this clonotype: This may be a read error: a much more frequent sequence differs by one nucleotide. The rearrangement uses TRBV20-1 and TRBJ2-7, with D unclear. Germline-derived CDR1 and CDR2 are DFQATT and SNEGSKA (reference sequence). The CDR3 length is 11 residues. The CDR3 is CSASGHYEQHF. In nucleotides, the CDR3 is TGCAGTGCTAGCGGGCATTACGAGCAGCACTTC.

This clonotype was observed many times. The chain has TRBV19 and TRBJ1-3, with a weak D call TRBD1 (5 bases). Trimming stripped 4 bases from V and 2 bases from J, with 9 bases between. From germline, CDR1 is LNHDA and CDR2 SQIVND (reference sequence). The CDR3 runs to 14 residues. The CDR3 DNA reads TGTGCCAGTAGTAAAGGGACGGCTGGAAACACCATATATTTT. This encodes CASSKGTAGNTIYF.

This clonotype was recorded a few times. The chain employs TRBV12-5 and TRBJ1-2; unclear D gene. Per germline, CDR1 LGHNT and CDR2 FRNRAP. The CDR3 has 11 residues. V was clipped by 6 bases and J by 13 bases, with 15 bases between them. The CDR3 bases are TGTGCTAGTGGGGGTGGAGGACCACCCACCTTC. The encoded protein is CASGGGGPPTF.

The V and J genes are TRBV20-1 and TRBJ2-5, with D perhaps matching TRBD2 (7 bases). CDR1 is DFQATT and CDR2 is SNEGSKA in the germline V gene (reference sequence). This CDR3 spans 11 amino acids. CDR3: CSVERGGAQYF. The CDR3 nucleotides are TGCAGCGTTGAAAGGGGGGGGGCCCAGTACTTC.

The J gene is TRBJ2-5, the V gene TRBV7-2; a weak D match, TRBD2 (6 bases). The CDR3 totals 15 residues. Germline lookup yields CDR1 SGHTA and CDR2 FQGNSA. The V end lost 1 base, the J end lost 4 bases, and 13 bases lay between the germline ends. The chain's CDR3 is CASSLDAGFPETQYF. For the CDR3, the DNA is TGTGCCAGCAGCTTAGATGCGGGGTTTCCAGAGACCCAGTACTTC.

This chain connects TRBV7-9 to TRBJ2-7, with 7 positions matching TRBD1. Germline-derived CDR1 and CDR2 are SEHNR and FQNEAQ (reference sequence). Unmatched junction bases numbered 7, after V lost 7 bases and J lost 4 bases. This CDR3 region has 13 residues. The CDR3 DNA reads as TGTGCCAGCAACCCAAGGACAGGTTACGAGCAGTACTTC. Amino acids: CASNPRTGYEQYF.

V usage is TRBV7-2 and J usage is TRBJ2-7; TRBD2 matches at 9 bases. There are 16 residues in the CDR3. Per germline, CDR1 SGHTA and CDR2 FQGNSA. After removal of 6 bases from V and 0 bases from J, the junction contained 9 bases not matched to a gene. DNA for the CDR3: TGTGCCAGCAGACCCGGTGGTAGCGGGAGCTCCTACGAGCAGTACTTC. Its translation is CASRPGGSGSSYEQYF. Using reference TRBV7-2 and TRBJ2-7 for the parts outside the CDR3, the full variable domain is GAGVSQSPSNKVTEKGKDVELRCDPISGHTALYWYRQSLGQGLEFLIYFQGNSAPDKSGLPSDRFSAERTGGSVSTLTIQRTQQEDSAVYLCASRPGGSGSSYEQYFGPGTRLTVT.

This clonotype was recorded only once. Its ends do not fully match the called genes, so a read error is possible. The rearrangement uses TRBV7-4 and TRBJ1-1; weak D call: TRBD1 (5 bases). CDR3 length equals 17 residues. Germline loops: CDR1 SGHVT, CDR2 SQSDAQ. CDR3 protein: CASSQAGGRVVNTEAFF. In DNA form, the CDR3 reads TGCGCCAGCAGCCAAGCGGGGGGAAGGGTAGTGAACACTGAAGCTTTCTTT.

The table lists this clonotype with a few counts. CDR3 DNA: TGTGCCAGCAGTCCCCGGGGGAGGGCCTACGAGCAGTACTTC. Translation: CASSPRGRAYEQYF. This chain connects TRBV6-5 to TRBJ2-7; 7 bases line up with TRBD2. V was clipped by 5 bases and J by 2 bases; unmatched bases: 6. Germline V lookup: CDR1 MNHEY, CDR2 SVGAGI. The CDR3 has 14 residues.

This clonotype was picked up a small number of times. The chain combines TRBV7-9 with TRBJ2-5, with 9 bases lining up with TRBD2. Germline V gives CDR1 SEHNR, CDR2 FQNEAQ (reference sequence). This CDR3 contains 18 residues. The V segment lost 2 bases and the J segment 5 bases; nucleotides outside the gene matches: 15. CDR3 sequence reads: CASSLHLSGRLRVETQYF. The DNA of the CDR3 is TGTGCCAGCAGCTTACATCTGAGCGGGAGGCTTCGGGTGGAGACCCAGTACTTC. Full variable domain (outside the CDR3, taken from reference TRBV7-9 and TRBJ2-5): DTGVSQNPRHKITKRGQNVTFRCDPISEHNRLYWYRQTLGQGPEFLTYFQNEAQLEKSRLLSDRFSAERPKGSFSTLEIQRTEQGDSAMYLCASSLHLSGRLRVETQYFGPGTRLLVL.

About this clonotype: Germline is not matched at one junction end, which may reflect a read error. V usage is TRBV7-8 and J usage is TRBJ2-5, with D unresolved. The V gene's germline CDR1 is SGHVS and CDR2 FQNEAQ. The CDR3 has 14 amino acids. CDR3 nucleotide sequence: TGTGCCAGCAGCTTAGTCGGGTGGAAAGAGGCCCAGTACTTC. It is translated as CASSLVGWKEAQYF.

This clonotype was recorded many times. This sequence joins TRBV9 and TRBJ1-5; D possibly corresponds to TRBD1 (5 bases). Germline V lookup: CDR1 SGDLS, CDR2 YYNGEE. The CDR3 runs 14 residues. Trimming took 9 bases from V and 2 from J, leaving 15 bases between them. CDR3 coding DNA: TGTGCCACCCCTCGATCGGGGGGCAATCAGCCCCAGCATTTT. Encoded protein: CATPRSGGNQPQHF.

The chain has TRBV19 and TRBJ1-1, with 9 bases matching TRBD1. Germline CDR1 LNHDA, CDR2 SQIVND (reference sequence). V was clipped by 5 bases and J by 1 base; unmatched bases: 8. The CDR3 is 16 amino acids. The chain's CDR3 is CASSPRTGEGNTEAFF. For the CDR3, the DNA is TGTGCCAGTAGTCCCAGGACAGGGGAAGGGAACACTGAAGCTTTCTTT.

The J gene is TRBJ1-2, the V gene TRBV20-1; tentatively, D is TRBD1 (6 bases). Trimming removed 5 bases at V and 3 bases at J, with 10 bases between. CDR3 length equals 12 residues. Germline lookup yields CDR1 DFQATT and CDR2 SNEGSKA (reference sequence). The CDR3 sequence is CSALTGYYGYTF. DNA of the CDR3: TGCAGTGCTCTTACAGGGTACTATGGCTACACCTTC.

The V and J genes are TRBV25-1 and TRBJ1-3; D call uncertain. The CDR3 runs 13 residues. With 4 bases removed from V and 2 bases from J, the gap between germline ends came to 6 bases. Germline CDR1 MGHDK, CDR2 SYGVNS. The CDR3 protein is CASSAVAGNTIYF. The CDR3 region has the DNA TGTGCCAGCAGTGCCGTCGCTGGAAACACCATATATTTT.

In this sample, this clonotype turned up a few times. The chain combines TRBV10-3 with TRBJ2-3; 10 positions match TRBD2. The CDR3 consists of 14 residues. The J segment lost 4 bases and the V segment lost 6 bases, leaving 4 bases of the junction unmatched. In germline, CDR1 is ENHRY, CDR2 SYGVKD. The CDR3 protein is CAIRTAGGPDTQYF. CDR3 nucleotides: TGTGCCATCAGAACAGCGGGGGGGCCAGATACGCAGTATTTT.

The chain joins TRBV29-1 to TRBJ1-5, with a possible D match to TRBD1 (5 bases). The V and J ends lost 5 bases and 1 base respectively, with 12 bases between them. This CDR3 is built from 14 residues. Germline CDR1 and CDR2: SQVTM and ANQGSEA. DNA for the CDR3: TGCAGCGTTATTGCTGGGGGGAGCAATCAGCCCCAGCATTTT. Translation: CSVIAGGSNQPQHF.

The V and J genes are TRBV6-6 and TRBJ1-5; D is ambiguous. The V and J ends lost 7 bases and 4 bases respectively, with 11 bases between them. The CDR3 runs to 13 residues. The germline V gene encodes CDR1 MNHNY and CDR2 SVGAGI (reference sequence). The CDR3 here is CASTQRPNQPQHF. The CDR3 region has the DNA TGTGCCAGCACCCAACGACCTAATCAGCCCCAGCATTTT.

This clonotype was recorded once. The junction does not match germline at one end; this may be a read error. The chain uses TRBV7-6 and TRBJ2-5; 13 nucleotides match TRBD2. The CDR3 extends over 17 amino acids. Germline V gene data show CDR1 as SGHVS and CDR2 as FNYEAQ. This CDR3 is CASSVRLAGGNEETQYF. The CDR3 bases are TGTGCTAGCAGCGTGAGACTAGCGGGAGGAAATGAAGAGACCCAGTACTTC.

This chain connects TRBV6-5 to TRBJ2-7; D remains unclear. V was shortened by 2 bases and J by 2 bases, with 7 bases between the two germline ends. Germline V CDR1 and CDR2: MNHEY, SVGAGI. The CDR3 loop spans 13 amino acids. The CDR3 region is CASSYKITYEQYF. CDR3 nucleotide sequence: TGTGCCAGCAGTTACAAGATTACCTACGAGCAGTACTTC.

This chain links TRBV7-9 with TRBJ2-7; 9 bases match TRBD1. V lost 11 bases, J lost 5 bases, and 7 bases stayed unmatched. In germline, CDR1 is SEHNR, CDR2 FQNEAQ (reference sequence). The CDR3 contains 12 residues. CDR3 residues: CAPGTGLHEQYF. The CDR3 DNA follows: TGTGCCCCCGGGACAGGGCTCCACGAGCAGTACTTC.

This clonotype appeared a few times. The rearrangement links TRBV29-1 to TRBJ1-1, with unresolved D. Germline loops: CDR1 SQVTM, CDR2 ANQGSEA. Trimming pared 5 bases from V and 4 bases from J, leaving 17 bases between. There are 14 residues in the CDR3. The CDR3 DNA reads TGCAGCGTTTTTCGGCGGGAAATGGTCACTGAAGCTTTCTTT. As protein: CSVFRREMVTEAFF.